Included here is one T cell receptor (beta chain) sequence, with context. Its antigen is not known. The data were taken from a study of T-cell memory formation after mild COVID-19. J lost 7 bases, V lost 5 bases, and 12 bases had no gene match. In germline, CDR1 is SGHAT, CDR2 FQNNGV. This CDR3 has 16 residues. TCRdb reanalysed the 5' RACE reads using MiXCR and keeps one entry per CDR3 protein. The sample lists 450,000 or so distinct CDR3 sequences, over 15% seen once, with roughly 8.4% in the top ten. Whole-study results and caveats: Mostly located in CM and EM were contracting CD4+ clones, with contracting CD8+ clones located in EMRA. Several responding clones turned up in pre-infection memory, indicating that cross-reactive memory may have taken part. Still unconfirmed is whether the second-wave clones peaking on day 37 recognized SARS-CoV-2.

The chain combines TRBV11-2 with TRBJ1-2; 11 nucleotides match TRBD1. Sequenced: PBMCs or a T cell subset sorted from them (not recorded which). This clonotype was sampled from an adult woman who had mild COVID-19 (a few samples of this study predate the infection). Cell type and time point are not known. Here the CDR3 reads CASSQQRDRGVSGYTF. The CDR3, as DNA: TGTGCCAGCAGCCAACAAAGGGACAGGGGGGTTAGTGGCTACACCTTC.